This entry describes one TCR beta chain. Produced via immunoSEQ multiplex PCR; TCRdb's table is partial and in-frame only. The data contain approximately 65,000 clones, nearly 90% of them singletons. The record originates from a study of blood T cell repertoires in COVID-19. Germline lookup yields CDR1 LNHNV and CDR2 YYDKDF (reference sequence). The CDR3 has 17 residues. Trimming at V came to 1 base and at J to 4 bases, leaving 10 bases not matched to a gene. Material: peripheral blood. V and J are TRBV15 and TRBJ1-3; TRBD1 matches 7 bases. This TCR was sampled from a woman aged 50 to 65 with active COVID-19. CDR3 in DNA: TGTGCCACCAGCAGAGGGGTATACAGGGGATCAGGAAACACCATATATTTT. Its protein is CATSRGVYRGSGNTIYF.